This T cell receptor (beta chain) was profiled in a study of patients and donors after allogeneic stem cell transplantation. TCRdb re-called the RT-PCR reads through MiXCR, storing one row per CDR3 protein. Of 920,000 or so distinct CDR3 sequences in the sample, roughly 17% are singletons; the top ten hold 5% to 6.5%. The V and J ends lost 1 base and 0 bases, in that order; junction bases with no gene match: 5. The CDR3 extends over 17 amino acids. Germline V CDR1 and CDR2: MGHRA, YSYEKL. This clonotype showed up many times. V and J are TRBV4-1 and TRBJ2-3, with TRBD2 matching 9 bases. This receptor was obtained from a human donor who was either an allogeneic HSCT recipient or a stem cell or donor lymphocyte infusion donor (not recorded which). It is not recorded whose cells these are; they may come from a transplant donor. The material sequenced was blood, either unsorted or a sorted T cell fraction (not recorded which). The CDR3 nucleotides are TGCGCCAGCAGCCAAGTGTTAGCGGGGGCCAGCACAGATACGCAGTATTTT. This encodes CASSQVLAGASTDTQYF.